This is a list of T cell receptor beta chains from one sample in a study of cytomegalovirus exposure and HLA in healthy donors. Assay: immunoSEQ multiplex PCR; the TCRdb copy retains only in-frame clones and omits some. The sample holds 95,000 to 100,000 clones, roughly 74% seen once. Sequenced sample: PBMCs. The receptor source for this set is a woman aged 40 to 50 in good health and CMV-seronegative. Both conserved end residues are part of each CDR3. Fields, in order: clone size, D gene, J gene, CDR3 length, V gene, CDR3 protein, CDR3 DNA. A D gene is named only where the DNA matches it firmly. Expanded clones get a size class; other rows say once, few or many, or leave the size out.

abundance: .; d_gene: TRBD1; j_gene: TRBJ1-1; len: 16; v_gene: TRBV18; CDR3aa: CASSPERTGINTEAFF; CDR3nt: TGTGCCAGCTCACCTGAAAGGACAGGGATAAACACTGAAGCTTTCTTT
abundance: .; d_gene: TRBD2; j_gene: TRBJ2-5; len: 15; v_gene: TRBV2; CDR3aa: CASSESTSSQETQYF; CDR3nt: TGTGCCAGCAGTGAGTCGACTAGCAGCCAAGAGACCCAGTACTTC
abundance: few; d_gene: .; j_gene: TRBJ1-1; len: 13; v_gene: TRBV29-1; CDR3aa: CSVAGAWGTEAFF; CDR3nt: TGCAGCGTTGCAGGGGCCTGGGGCACTGAAGCTTTCTTT
abundance: .; d_gene: TRBD2; j_gene: TRBJ2-5; len: 19; v_gene: TRBV5-1; CDR3aa: CASSLALALAAEGGETQYF; CDR3nt: TGCGCCAGCAGCCTGGCCCTGGCGCTAGCGGCCGAGGGAGGCGAGACCCAGTACTTC
abundance: .; d_gene: TRBD1; j_gene: TRBJ1-6; len: 15; v_gene: TRBV4-2; CDR3aa: CASSQVWQGDSPLHF; CDR3nt: TGTGCCAGCAGCCAAGTCTGGCAGGGGGATTCACCCCTCCACTTT
abundance: .; d_gene: .; j_gene: TRBJ1-6; len: 15; v_gene: TRBV9; CDR3aa: CASSVDGRDNSPLHF; CDR3nt: TGTGCCAGCAGCGTAGATGGCAGGGATAATTCACCCCTCCACTTT
abundance: .; d_gene: .; j_gene: TRBJ2-7; len: 14; v_gene: TRBV5-4; CDR3aa: CASSAGQTTYEQYF; CDR3nt: TGTGCCAGCAGCGCGGGACAGACCACCTACGAGCAGTACTTC
abundance: .; d_gene: TRBD1; j_gene: TRBJ1-1; len: 15; v_gene: TRBV28; CDR3aa: CASSLPGQMNTEAFF; CDR3nt: TGTGCCAGCAGCCTTCCGGGACAGATGAACACTGAAGCTTTCTTT
abundance: few; d_gene: .; j_gene: TRBJ2-3; len: 14; v_gene: TRBV21-1; CDR3aa: CAGVGRWDTDTQYF; CDR3nt: TGTGCCGGGGTAGGGAGGTGGGACACAGATACGCAGTATTTT
abundance: .; d_gene: .; j_gene: TRBJ1-6; len: 13; v_gene: TRBV13; CDR3aa: CASSFLFESPLHF; CDR3nt: TGTGCCAGCAGCTTCCTCTTTGAGTCACCCCTCCACTTT
abundance: .; d_gene: .; j_gene: TRBJ2-7; len: 13; v_gene: TRBV30; CDR3aa: CAWSVGHLLEQYF; CDR3nt: TGTGCCTGGAGTGTTGGACACCTCCTCGAGCAGTACTTC
abundance: .; d_gene: TRBD2; j_gene: TRBJ2-1; len: 15; v_gene: TRBV7-9; CDR3aa: CASSQTGLGIHEQFF; CDR3nt: TGTGCCAGCAGCCAAACGGGACTAGGTATACATGAGCAGTTCTTC
abundance: .; d_gene: .; j_gene: TRBJ2-2; len: 17; v_gene: TRBV7-9; CDR3aa: CASSLGRDLANTGELFF; CDR3nt: TGTGCCAGCAGCTTGGGGCGGGACCTCGCGAACACCGGGGAGCTGTTTTTT
abundance: .; d_gene: TRBD1; j_gene: TRBJ2-1; len: 15; v_gene: TRBV2; CDR3aa: CASSEGRTGNNEQFF; CDR3nt: TGTGCCAGCAGTGAAGGGAGGACAGGGAACAATGAGCAGTTCTTC
abundance: .; d_gene: .; j_gene: TRBJ1-5; len: 13; v_gene: TRBV6-6; CDR3aa: CASRGLLEQPQHF; CDR3nt: TGTGCCAGCAGGGGACTCTTGGAACAGCCCCAGCATTTT
abundance: .; d_gene: TRBD1; j_gene: TRBJ1-1; len: 16; v_gene: TRBV18; CDR3aa: CASSLRQGMEGTEAFF; CDR3nt: TGTGCCAGCTCCCTCCGACAGGGGATGGAGGGGACTGAAGCTTTCTTT
abundance: once; d_gene: .; j_gene: TRBJ2-2; len: 16; v_gene: TRBV4-3; CDR3aa: CASSQDGTSLTGELFF; CDR3nt: TGCGCCAGCAGCCAAGATGGTACTTCCCTCACCGGGGAGCTGTTTTTT
abundance: .; d_gene: .; j_gene: TRBJ2-3; len: 16; v_gene: TRBV19; CDR3aa: CASSMRRGGHADTQYF; CDR3nt: TGTGCCAGTAGTATGCGCCGCGGGGGCCACGCAGATACGCAGTATTTT
abundance: few; d_gene: .; j_gene: TRBJ1-6; len: 16; v_gene: TRBV4-1; CDR3aa: CASSQEAGARNSPLHF; CDR3nt: TGCGCCAGCAGCCAAGAAGCAGGGGCGAGGAATTCACCCCTCCACTTT
abundance: .; d_gene: TRBD2; j_gene: TRBJ2-3; len: 17; v_gene: TRBV5-1; CDR3aa: CASSELLAGGSTDTQYF; CDR3nt: TGCGCCAGCAGCGAGTTACTAGCGGGAGGCAGCACAGATACGCAGTATTTT
abundance: .; d_gene: .; j_gene: TRBJ2-7; len: 13; v_gene: TRBV6-6; CDR3aa: CASSTTSSYEQYF; CDR3nt: TGTGCCAGCAGTACGACAAGCTCCTACGAGCAGTACTTC
abundance: .; d_gene: .; j_gene: TRBJ2-7; len: 12; v_gene: TRBV6-5; CDR3aa: CASSSSAYEQYF; CDR3nt: TGTGCCAGCAGTTCGTCAGCGTACGAGCAGTACTTC
abundance: few; d_gene: TRBD1; j_gene: TRBJ2-7; len: 15; v_gene: TRBV7-9; CDR3aa: CASSRQGNWEYEQYF; CDR3nt: TGTGCCAGCAGCCGACAGGGGAACTGGGAATACGAGCAGTACTTC
abundance: .; d_gene: .; j_gene: TRBJ1-4; len: 15; v_gene: TRBV5-1; CDR3aa: CASSLATATNEKLFF; CDR3nt: TGCGCCAGCAGCTTGGCTACTGCAACTAATGAAAAACTGTTTTTT
abundance: .; d_gene: .; j_gene: TRBJ1-2; len: 15; v_gene: TRBV9; CDR3aa: CASSEGGCEGYGYTF; CDR3nt: TGTGCCAGCAGCGAAGGGGGATGTGAAGGCTATGGCTACACCTTC
abundance: .; d_gene: .; j_gene: TRBJ2-7; len: 13; v_gene: TRBV29-1; CDR3aa: CSVGPGLPYGQYF; CDR3nt: TGCAGCGTTGGACCTGGACTTCCCTACGGGCAGTACTTC
abundance: .; d_gene: .; j_gene: TRBJ2-7; len: 13; v_gene: TRBV6-5; CDR3aa: CASGRGSSYEQYF; CDR3nt: TGTGCCAGCGGTCGGGGGAGCTCCTACGAGCAGTACTTC
abundance: few; d_gene: .; j_gene: TRBJ2-5; len: 11; v_gene: TRBV28; CDR3aa: CASSFRETQYF; CDR3nt: TGTGCCAGCAGTTTCCGTGAGACCCAGTACTTC
abundance: .; d_gene: .; j_gene: TRBJ2-2; len: 16; v_gene: TRBV5-1; CDR3aa: CASSLTRGAGTGELFF; CDR3nt: TGCGCCAGCAGCTTGACCCGTGGGGCCGGCACCGGGGAGCTGTTTTTT
abundance: once; d_gene: TRBD2; j_gene: TRBJ2-5; len: 15; v_gene: TRBV6-5; CDR3aa: CASSLGLANQETQYF; CDR3nt: TGTGCCAGCAGTCTGGGACTAGCGAACCAAGAGACCCAGTACTTC
abundance: .; d_gene: .; j_gene: TRBJ2-2; len: 14; v_gene: TRBV7-9; CDR3aa: CASSPEGISGELFF; CDR3nt: TGTGCCAGCAGCCCGGAGGGGATTTCCGGGGAGCTGTTTTTT
abundance: .; d_gene: .; j_gene: TRBJ2-7; len: 14; v_gene: TRBV6-5; CDR3aa: CASSWGDRFYEQYF; CDR3nt: TGTGCCAGCAGTTGGGGTGACAGATTCTACGAGCAGTACTTC
abundance: .; d_gene: .; j_gene: TRBJ2-3; len: 16; v_gene: TRBV7-9; CDR3aa: CASSLLGRDHTDTQYF; CDR3nt: TGTGCCAGCAGCTTACTGGGCAGGGATCACACGGATACGCAGTATTTT
abundance: few; d_gene: TRBD2; j_gene: TRBJ2-3; len: 17; v_gene: TRBV4-3; CDR3aa: CASSQGGRLAGTDTQYF; CDR3nt: TGCGCCAGCAGCCAAGGGGGCCGACTAGCGGGCACAGATACGCAGTATTTT
abundance: .; d_gene: TRBD1; j_gene: TRBJ1-6; len: 16; v_gene: TRBV30; CDR3aa: CAWSVLPTGTGSPLHF; CDR3nt: TGTGCCTGGAGTGTGCTACCGACAGGGACGGGTTCACCCCTCCACTTT
abundance: .; d_gene: TRBD2; j_gene: TRBJ2-5; len: 16; v_gene: TRBV5-1; CDR3aa: CASSLDRAGGQETQYF; CDR3nt: TGCGCCAGCAGCTTGGATAGGGCGGGAGGGCAAGAGACCCAGTACTTC
abundance: .; d_gene: TRBD1; j_gene: TRBJ2-7; len: 14; v_gene: TRBV6-5; CDR3aa: CASSPGQVDYEQYF; CDR3nt: TGTGCCAGCAGCCCGGGACAGGTGGACTACGAGCAGTACTTC
abundance: .; d_gene: .; j_gene: TRBJ1-6; len: 15; v_gene: TRBV7-9; CDR3aa: CASSPASGQNSPLHF; CDR3nt: TGTGCCAGCAGCCCGGCGTCGGGTCAAAATTCACCCCTCCACTTT
abundance: .; d_gene: TRBD1; j_gene: TRBJ2-7; len: 16; v_gene: TRBV18; CDR3aa: CASSPQRQGVNPEQYF; CDR3nt: TGTGCCAGCTCACCTCAACGACAGGGTGTTAACCCAGAGCAGTACTTC
abundance: .; d_gene: TRBD1; j_gene: TRBJ2-2; len: 16; v_gene: TRBV9; CDR3aa: CASSETGTGGFGELFF; CDR3nt: TGTGCCAGCAGCGAGACCGGGACAGGGGGCTTCGGGGAGCTGTTTTTT
abundance: .; d_gene: TRBD1; j_gene: TRBJ1-1; len: 14; v_gene: TRBV19; CDR3aa: CASSTGGMNTEAFF; CDR3nt: TGTGCCAGTAGTACAGGGGGCATGAACACTGAAGCTTTCTTT
abundance: .; d_gene: .; j_gene: TRBJ2-5; len: 11; v_gene: TRBV6-6; CDR3aa: CASSSEGTQYF; CDR3nt: TGTGCCAGCAGTTCTGAGGGTACCCAGTACTTC
abundance: .; d_gene: .; j_gene: TRBJ2-1; len: 12; v_gene: TRBV10-3; CDR3aa: CAISDHGDEQFF; CDR3nt: TGTGCCATCAGTGATCACGGTGATGAGCAGTTCTTC
abundance: .; d_gene: .; j_gene: TRBJ1-1; len: 14; v_gene: TRBV10-3; CDR3aa: CAITNRQRPTEAFF; CDR3nt: TGTGCCATCACCAACAGACAGAGACCTACTGAAGCTTTCTTT
abundance: few; d_gene: TRBD2; j_gene: TRBJ2-1; len: 15; v_gene: TRBV11-2; CDR3aa: CASNPREAPYNEQFF; CDR3nt: TGTGCCAGCAACCCGCGGGAGGCGCCCTACAATGAGCAGTTCTTC
abundance: .; d_gene: TRBD1; j_gene: TRBJ2-2; len: 15; v_gene: TRBV30; CDR3aa: CAWSRDRTNTGELFF; CDR3nt: TGTGCCTGGAGCCGGGACAGAACCAACACCGGGGAGCTGTTTTTT
abundance: .; d_gene: TRBD1; j_gene: TRBJ1-5; len: 15; v_gene: TRBV28; CDR3aa: CASRLPGQGGQPQHF; CDR3nt: TGTGCCAGCAGGCTTCCGGGACAGGGGGGTCAGCCCCAGCATTTT
abundance: .; d_gene: TRBD1; j_gene: TRBJ2-7; len: 16; v_gene: TRBV5-5; CDR3aa: CASSPDRVRAPYEQYF; CDR3nt: TGTGCCAGCAGCCCGGACAGGGTTCGGGCCCCCTACGAGCAGTACTTC
abundance: .; d_gene: TRBD1; j_gene: TRBJ2-7; len: 16; v_gene: TRBV11-2; CDR3aa: CASSFLQWDSPYEQYF; CDR3nt: TGTGCCAGCAGCTTCCTCCAATGGGACAGTCCCTACGAGCAGTACTTC